A single sample is the source of the 4 T cell receptor beta chains below, sequenced in a study of cytomegalovirus exposure and HLA in healthy donors. The PCR was carried out with 60 Vbeta primers and 13 Jbeta primers. TCRdb's table, derived via immunoSEQ multiplex PCR, lists solely in-frame clones and lacks some. The sample records about 89,000 clones, under 85% being singletons. Sequencing was carried out using PBMCs. All receptors derive from a male donor in good health and CMV-seronegative.

This rearrangement joins TRBV29-1 to TRBJ1-3; 7 bases agree with TRBD1. CDR3 length equals 14 residues. The germline CDR1 and CDR2 sequences are SQVTM and ANQGSEA. Trimming at V came to 4 bases and at J to 3 bases, leaving 6 bases not matched to a gene. The CDR3 is CSVVAGGGGNTIYF. The DNA for the CDR3 is TGCAGCGTTGTTGCAGGGGGTGGTGGAAACACCATATATTTT.

The V and J genes are TRBV2 and TRBJ2-2; D gene ambiguous. V was clipped by 6 bases and J by 0 bases, with 11 bases between them. Germline V gene sequence: CDR1 SNHLY, CDR2 FYNNEI. CDR3 length: 15 amino acids. CDR3 coding DNA: TGTGCCAGCAGGAGGAGCAGAGCGAACACCGGGGAGCTGTTTTTT. Translation gives CASRRSRANTGELFF.

Only a few counts were recorded for this clone. The V call is TRBV4-3, the J call TRBJ1-1; no definite D call. Per the germline V gene, CDR1 is LGHNA and CDR2 is YSLEER. The CDR3 covers 13 residues. Deletions cut 0 bases from V and 7 bases from J, with 9 bases between. The CDR3 DNA reads as TGCGCCAGCAGCCAAGAAGGACGGGGTGAAGCTTTCTTT. Translation: CASSQEGRGEAFF.

The genes are TRBV7-8 and TRBJ2-7; 8 bases map to TRBD2. CDR3 length: 15 amino acids. With V trimmed by 5 bases and J by 0 bases, 6 bases remained unmatched. CDR1 is SGHVS, CDR2 FQNEAQ, per germline. The CDR3 loop reads CASSPSGSLSYEQYF. The CDR3 DNA reads as TGTGCCAGCAGCCCGAGCGGGAGTCTCTCCTACGAGCAGTACTTC.